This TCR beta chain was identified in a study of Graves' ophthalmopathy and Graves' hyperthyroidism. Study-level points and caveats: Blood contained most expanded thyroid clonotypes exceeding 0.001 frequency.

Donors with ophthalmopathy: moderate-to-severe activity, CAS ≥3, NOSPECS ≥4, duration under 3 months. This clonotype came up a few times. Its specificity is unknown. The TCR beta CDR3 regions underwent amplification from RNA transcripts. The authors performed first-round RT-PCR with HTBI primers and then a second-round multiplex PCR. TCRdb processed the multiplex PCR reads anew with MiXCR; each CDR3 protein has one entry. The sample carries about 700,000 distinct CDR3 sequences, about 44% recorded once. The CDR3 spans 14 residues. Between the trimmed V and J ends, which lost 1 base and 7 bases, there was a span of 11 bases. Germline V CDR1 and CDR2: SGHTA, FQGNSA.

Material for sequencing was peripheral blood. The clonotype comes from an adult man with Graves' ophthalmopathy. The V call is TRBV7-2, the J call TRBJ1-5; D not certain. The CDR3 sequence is CASSLVAVGQPQHF. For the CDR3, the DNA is TGTGCCAGCAGCTTAGTCGCGGTAGGACAGCCCCAGCATTTT.